This TCR beta chain was captured by sequencing in a study of T cell responses to AZD1222 COVID-19 vaccine. Study findings and constraints: The span of vaccine-associated CD4 TCRs extended across spike, with dominance at 160-218 and 743-854. Among spike-specific TCRs, nearly half reportedly target unmutated variant regions. Baseline seropositivity occurred in only a handful of AZD1222 recipients. Donors were chiefly white British, with a greater number of females, and clonal diversity was perhaps underestimated.

This table comes from immunoSEQ multiplex PCR, and its TCRdb copy is limited to in-frame clones, with some not included. The repertoire holds approximately 190,000 clones, with around 94% as singletons. On this clone itself: Its antigen is unidentified.

Losses at the gene ends were 3 bases for V and 0 bases for J; bases not matched to a gene: 12. The germline CDR1 and CDR2 sequences are SGHKS and YYEKEE (reference sequence). This CDR3 is built from 18 residues. This sample comprised peripheral blood, obtained 28 days after the second dose of the MenACWY control vaccine. The rearrangement uses TRBV5-5 and TRBJ2-4, with 7 bases identical to TRBD1. The sequence derives from an adult who received the MenACWY meningococcal vaccine as a control. CDR3 sequence: CASSSKTGQDLAKNIQYF. CDR3 nucleotides: TGTGCCAGCAGCTCGAAAACCGGACAGGATCTAGCCAAAAACATTCAGTACTTC.